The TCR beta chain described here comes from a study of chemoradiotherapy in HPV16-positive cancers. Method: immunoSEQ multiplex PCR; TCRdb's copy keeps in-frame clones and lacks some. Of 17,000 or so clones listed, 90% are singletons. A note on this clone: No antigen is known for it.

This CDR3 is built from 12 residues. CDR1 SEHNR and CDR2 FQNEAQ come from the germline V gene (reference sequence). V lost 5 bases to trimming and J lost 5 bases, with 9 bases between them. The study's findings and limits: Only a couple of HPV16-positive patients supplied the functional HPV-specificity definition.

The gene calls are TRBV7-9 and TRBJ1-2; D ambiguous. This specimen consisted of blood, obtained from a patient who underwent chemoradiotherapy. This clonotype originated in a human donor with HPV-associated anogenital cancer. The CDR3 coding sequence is TGTGCCAGCAGCAACACGGATTATGGCTACACCTTC. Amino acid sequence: CASSNTDYGYTF. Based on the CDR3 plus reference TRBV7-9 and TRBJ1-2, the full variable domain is DTGVSQNPRHKITKRGQNVTFRCDPISEHNRLYWYRQTLGQGPEFLTYFQNEAQLEKSRLLSDRFSAERPKGSFSTLEIQRTEQGDSAMYLCASSNTDYGYTFGSGTRLTVV.